This T cell receptor beta chain was observed in a study of shared clonotypes between healthy human individuals. Some 30,000 T cell genomes (approximately 190 ng DNA) went into each sorted-subset replicate. Original methodology: ImmunoSEQ output held junction-only sequences without quality scores, so filtering differed. Repertoires were generated with immunoSEQ multiplex PCR, while TCRdb's copy carries only in-frame clones and drops some. The DNA gave D and trimming, while V, J and clone size come from that table. The table records millions of clones, about 92% of them present only once. CD45RO-negative, CCR7-positively selected cells formed the naive CD8 fraction, excluding terminally differentiated effector memory CD45RA+ cells. Findings of the study overall: Shared clonotypes across all four donors exceeded non-shared ones in generation probability.

Comment on this clone: Its target is unknown.

Material: naive CD8+ T cells from PBMCs. The sequence was collected from a man younger than 35 in good health. Some clones in this sample may be carry-over from other donors' samples.

The CDR3, as DNA: TGTGCCAGCAGCCGTCTAGCGGGTCACGAGACCCAGTACTTC. Protein product: CASSRLAGHETQYF. The chain links TRBV7-8 to TRBJ2-5, with 8 bases that match TRBD2. Germline V CDR1 and CDR2: SGHVS, FQNEAQ. CDR3 size: 14 residues. V lost 5 bases, J lost 5 bases, and 7 bases stayed unmatched.